The 11 T cell receptor beta chains given below trace back to one sample, sequenced in a study of shared clonotypes between healthy human individuals. Sequencing used immunoSEQ multiplex PCR; TCRdb keeps in-frame clones, though not all of them. The sample shows more than 2 million clones, approximately 94% of them seen only once. CD8 cells classed as naive were CD45RO-negative and positively selected for CCR7, excluding terminally differentiated effector memory CD45RA+ cells. The sample taken for sequencing was naive CD8+ T cells sorted from blood. The origin of the receptors is a man between 18 and 35 years old in good health.

This chain links TRBV11-2 with TRBJ2-7; D unresolved. The CDR3 consists of 16 residues. With 5 bases removed from V and 1 base from J, the gap between germline ends came to 18 bases. Germline CDR1 SGHAT, CDR2 FQNNGV. The DNA for the CDR3 is TGTGCCAGCAGCGCGAAGTTGGGCCTGGGGTCCTACGAGCAGTACTTC. It translates to CASSAKLGLGSYEQYF.

V is TRBV7-8 and J is TRBJ2-5; no definite D call. Germline CDR1 and CDR2: SGHVS and FQNEAQ. The CDR3 spans 13 residues. Deletions cut 6 bases from V and 2 bases from J, with 10 bases between. The CDR3 sequence is CASRPSNQETQYF. CDR3 DNA sequence: TGTGCCAGCAGACCGAGTAATCAAGAGACCCAGTACTTC.

This sequence joins TRBV4-3 and TRBJ2-3; D might be TRBD2 (5 bases). V lost 4 bases and J 5 bases, leaving 22 bases between the germline ends. Germline V gives CDR1 LGHNA, CDR2 YSLEER. This CDR3 is 17 amino acids long. CDR3 region: CASSPVGSSVGKDTQYF. The CDR3 coding sequence is TGCGCCAGCAGCCCCGTTGGGAGTTCAGTCGGCAAAGATACGCAGTATTTT.

The CDR3: CAWSKLGQGLYNSPLHF. The CDR3 nucleotides read TGTGCCTGGTCTAAATTGGGACAGGGACTCTATAATTCACCCCTCCACTTT. The V call is TRBV30, the J call TRBJ1-6; 9 nucleotides line up with TRBD1. The germline CDR1 and CDR2 sequences are GTSNPN and SVGIG (reference sequence). J gave up 3 bases and V 5 bases, and 11 bases lay outside the gene matches. The CDR3 runs 17 residues.

This chain joins TRBV7-2 and TRBJ2-7; 7 bases line up with TRBD1. The junction had 6 bases not matched to a gene; V was cut back by 4 bases and J by 3 bases. The CDR3 is made up of 14 amino acids. Germline CDR1 reads SGHTA; CDR2 reads FQGNSA. The CDR3 DNA reads as TGTGCCAGCAGCTCCGATCCAGGGGGCTACGAGCAGTACTTC. Translation gives CASSSDPGGYEQYF.

This chain joins TRBV11-2 and TRBJ1-1, with 7 bases lining up with TRBD1. The CDR3 contains 12 residues. Trimming cost V 4 bases and J 10 bases; bases outside gene matches: 6. Germline-derived CDR1 and CDR2 are SGHAT and FQNNGV. DNA for the CDR3: TGTGCCAGCAGCTCAGTGGACAGGACAGCTTTCTTT. Translating gives CASSSVDRTAFF. The full variable domain, in which reference TRBV11-2 and TRBJ1-1 provide the parts outside the CDR3, is EAGVAQSPRYKIIEKRQSVAFWCNPISGHATLYWYQQILGQGPKLLIQFQNNGVVDDSQLPKDRFSAERLKGVDSTLKIQPAKLEDSAVYLCASSSVDRTAFFGQGTRLTVV.

The CDR3 here is CASSQEVEPMDTDTQYF. CDR3 sequence (DNA): TGCGCCAGCAGCCAAGAAGTAGAGCCGATGGACACAGATACGCAGTATTTT. The chain uses TRBV4-3 and TRBJ2-3, with D hard to call. This CDR3 comprises 17 residues. Germline lookup yields CDR1 LGHNA and CDR2 YSLEER. Trimming stripped 0 bases from V and 2 bases from J, with 15 bases between.

This CDR3 is CASSIISGNPGELFF. The CDR3 region has the DNA TGTGCCAGCAGTATCATCTCAGGGAATCCCGGGGAGCTGTTTTTT. V gene TRBV28 combines with J gene TRBJ2-2, with D possibly matching TRBD1 (5 bases). V was pared by 5 bases and J by 6 bases, with 16 bases between. From germline, CDR1 is MDHEN and CDR2 SYDVKM. This CDR3 has 15 amino acids.

This chain connects TRBV28 to TRBJ2-5; 10 bases fit TRBD1. The CDR3 extends over 13 amino acids. Germline V gene lookup returns CDR1 MDHEN and CDR2 SYDVKM. Germline trimming cut 5 bases from V and 5 bases from J; bases unmatched to any gene: 2. The CDR3 sequence: CASSTDRGETQYF. Here the CDR3 DNA reads TGTGCCAGCAGTACGGACAGGGGGGAGACCCAGTACTTC.

Only one count was recorded for this clone. V and J are TRBV6-1 and TRBJ2-7; 7 bases fit TRBD1. The CDR3 totals 16 residues. Trimming cost V 2 bases and J 0 bases; bases outside gene matches: 7. CDR1 is MNHNS and CDR2 is SASEGT in the germline V gene. CDR3 loop: CASSELQGLSSYEQYF. As DNA, the CDR3 is TGTGCCAGCAGTGAATTACAGGGGTTGAGCTCCTACGAGCAGTACTTC.

The chain has TRBV10-3 and TRBJ2-3, with 9 bases aligning to TRBD1. The V gene's germline CDR1 is ENHRY and CDR2 SYGVKD. This CDR3 is built from 14 residues. DNA for the CDR3: TGTGCAGCGGAGGGACAGGGCCCCCAAGATACGCAGTATTTT. This translates into CAAEGQGPQDTQYF.